The 9 T cell receptor beta chains given below trace back to one sample, sequenced in a study of blood T cell repertoires in COVID-19 (dated by TCRdb to 2019 to 2021). Libraries were built with the immunoSEQ multiplex PCR assay. Here the immuneACCESS table is served through TCRdb, limited to in-frame sequences with V and J called. Missing clones are a known gap in these copies; in checked studies unresolved V genes cover under half, and the rest lacks a known reason. The sample has about 62,000 clones on record, 70% to 90% of them singletons. The ten largest clones represent approximately 1.3% of the sample. Sequenced material: peripheral blood. The origin of the receptors is a woman of 80 years or more with acute or convalescent COVID-19.

This clone was found a few times. The rearrangement joins TRBV5-1 to TRBJ2-7, with 11 bases lining up with TRBD1. Germline V lookup: CDR1 SGHRS, CDR2 YFSETQ. The CDR3 loop spans 15 amino acids. V was clipped by 4 bases and J by 2 bases; unmatched bases: 5. The CDR3 sequence is CASSRGQGVTYEQYF. CDR3 sequence (DNA): TGCGCCAGCAGCCGGGGACAGGGGGTGACCTACGAGCAGTACTTC. The full variable domain, with the rest looked up from reference TRBV5-1 and TRBJ2-7, is KAGVTQTPRYLIKTRGQQVTLSCSPISGHRSVSWYQQTPGQGLQFLFEYFSETQRNKGNFPGRFSGRQFSNSRSEMNVSTLELGDSALYLCASSRGQGVTYEQYFGPGTRLTVT.

This chain connects TRBV30 to TRBJ2-7; a possible D gene is TRBD1 (7 bases). Germline CDR1 reads GTSNPN; CDR2 reads SVGIG (reference sequence). V was trimmed by 0 bases and J by 2 bases, leaving 14 bases between them. The CDR3 has 15 residues. The DNA of the CDR3 is TGTGCCTGGAGTGTAACACAGGGGAGGACCTACGAGCAGTACTTC. Residues: CAWSVTQGRTYEQYF.

The chain uses TRBV30 and TRBJ2-7; maybe TRBD1 (5 bases). The CDR3 runs to 11 residues. The germline V gene has CDR1 GTSNPN and CDR2 SVGIG (reference sequence). The V end was cut by 0 bases, the J end by 6 bases, with 6 bases between. The CDR3 region is CAWSVGAEQYF. The CDR3 DNA is TGTGCCTGGAGTGTAGGGGCCGAGCAGTACTTC.

The chain employs TRBV6-2 or TRBV6-3 and TRBJ2-2, with TRBD2 identical over 9 bases. Germline CDR1 is MNHEY and CDR2 is SVGEGT. The CDR3 is made up of 17 amino acids. The J segment lost 6 bases and the V segment lost 0 bases, leaving 8 bases of the junction unmatched. CDR3 nucleotides: TGTGCCAGCAGTTACTCGATAGGCGGGAGGGCCGCCGGGGAGCTGTTTTTT. As protein: CASSYSIGGRAAGELFF.

The rearrangement links TRBV5-1 to TRBJ1-4; maybe TRBD1 (5 bases). The V and J ends lost 3 bases and 4 bases respectively, with 10 bases between them. The length of the CDR3 is 14 residues. Germline-derived CDR1 and CDR2 are SGHRS and YFSETQ. CDR3 bases: TGCGCCAGCAGCTCCACAGGAGATAATGAAAAACTGTTTTTT. Amino acids: CASSSTGDNEKLFF. Full variable domain (remainder filled in from reference TRBV5-1 and TRBJ1-4): KAGVTQTPRYLIKTRGQQVTLSCSPISGHRSVSWYQQTPGQGLQFLFEYFSETQRNKGNFPGRFSGRQFSNSRSEMNVSTLELGDSALYLCASSSTGDNEKLFFGSGTQLSVL.

Concerning this clone: One junction end disagrees with the germline gene, perhaps due to a read error. This sequence joins TRBV4-3 and TRBJ2-7; 7 nucleotides align to TRBD2. This CDR3 is 15 amino acids long. Germline lookup yields CDR1 LGHNA and CDR2 YSLEER. The CDR3 region is CASSQRGLGLHEQYF. DNA of the CDR3: TGCGCCAGCAGCCAGAGAGGACTAGGTCTCCACGAGCAGTATTTC.

The gene calls are TRBV5-4 and TRBJ2-2; D unclear. The V gene's germline CDR1 is SGHNT and CDR2 YYREEE (reference sequence). The CDR3 is 16 residues long. Trimming took 2 bases from V and 5 from J, leaving 16 bases between them. CDR3 sequence (DNA): TGTGCCAGCAGCTTCGACATGGTTTCTTCTACCGGGGAGCTGTTTTTT. Translating it yields CASSFDMVSSTGELFF.

J is TRBJ2-1 and V is TRBV12-3 or TRBV12-4; tentatively, D is TRBD2 (6 bases). The ends were cut back, 10 bases at V and 9 bases at J, with 13 bases in the middle. This CDR3 contains 11 residues. The CDR3 loop reads CATRRGGEQFF. CDR3 bases: TGTGCCACCCGGAGGGGTGGTGAGCAGTTCTTC.

CDR3 nucleotide sequence: TGTGCCACCACCCGGTGGGGGGGCTCCTCGAACACTGAAGCTTTCTTT. This gives the protein CATTRWGGSSNTEAFF. This chain connects TRBV19 to TRBJ1-1, with D possibly TRBD1 on 6 matching bases. The CDR3 has 16 amino acids. Germline V gives CDR1 LNHDA, CDR2 SQIVND (reference sequence). V dropped 10 bases and J dropped 1 base, with 22 bases sitting between them.